Detailed here is one T cell receptor beta chain. Sequencing was performed with immunoSEQ multiplex PCR; in TCRdb, only in-frame clones are kept and a portion is missing. The sample includes fewer than 95,000 clones, about 85% seen only once; the top ten take over 0.95%. The CDR3 length is 14 residues. Per germline, CDR1 SGHTA and CDR2 FQGNSA. V was pared by 3 bases and J by 3 bases, with 11 bases between. The data were obtained in a study of control samples from healthy donors and cancer patients. The source is a woman between 50 and 59 years old in good health. The rearrangement joins TRBV7-2 to TRBJ2-5, with no clear D. Sequenced sample: blood. The CDR3 region is CASSFKTNEETQYF. The CDR3 nucleotides read TGTGCCAGCAGCTTCAAGACAAACGAAGAGACCCAGTACTTC.